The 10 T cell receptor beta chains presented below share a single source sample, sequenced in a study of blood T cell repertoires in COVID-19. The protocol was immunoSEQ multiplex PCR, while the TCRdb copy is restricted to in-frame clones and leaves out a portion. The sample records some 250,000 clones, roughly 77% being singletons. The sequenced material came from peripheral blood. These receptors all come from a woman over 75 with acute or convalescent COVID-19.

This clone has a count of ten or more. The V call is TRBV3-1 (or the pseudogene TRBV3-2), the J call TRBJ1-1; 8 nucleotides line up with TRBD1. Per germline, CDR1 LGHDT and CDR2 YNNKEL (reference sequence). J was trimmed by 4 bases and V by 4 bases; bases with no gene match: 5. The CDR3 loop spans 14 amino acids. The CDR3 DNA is TGTGCCAGCAGCCCAGCCAGGGGGCCCACTGAAGCTTTCTTT. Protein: CASSPARGPTEAFF.

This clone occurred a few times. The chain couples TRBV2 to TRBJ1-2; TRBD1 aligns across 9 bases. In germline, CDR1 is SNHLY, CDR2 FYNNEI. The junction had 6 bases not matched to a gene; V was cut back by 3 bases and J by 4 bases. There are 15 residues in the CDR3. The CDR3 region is CASSDGTGLSYGYTF. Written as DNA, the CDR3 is TGTGCCAGCAGTGACGGGACAGGGCTCTCCTATGGCTACACCTTC.

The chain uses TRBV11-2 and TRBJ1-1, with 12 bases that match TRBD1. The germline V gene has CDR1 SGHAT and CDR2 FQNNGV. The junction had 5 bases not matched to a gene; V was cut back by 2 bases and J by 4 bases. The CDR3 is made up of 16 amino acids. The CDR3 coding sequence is TGTGCCAGCAGCTTAAGCCGGGACAGGGGGCCCACTGAAGCTTTCTTT. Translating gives CASSLSRDRGPTEAFF. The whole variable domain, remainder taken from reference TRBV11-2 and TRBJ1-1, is EAGVAQSPRYKIIEKRQSVAFWCNPISGHATLYWYQQILGQGPKLLIQFQNNGVVDDSQLPKDRFSAERLKGVDSTLKIQPAKLEDSAVYLCASSLSRDRGPTEAFFGQGTRLTVV.

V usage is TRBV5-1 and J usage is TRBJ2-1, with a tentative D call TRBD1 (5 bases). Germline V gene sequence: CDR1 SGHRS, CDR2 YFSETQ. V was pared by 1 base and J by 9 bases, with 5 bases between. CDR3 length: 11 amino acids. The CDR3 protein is CASSLRGEQFF. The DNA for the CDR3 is TGCGCCAGCAGCTTGAGGGGTGAGCAGTTCTTC.

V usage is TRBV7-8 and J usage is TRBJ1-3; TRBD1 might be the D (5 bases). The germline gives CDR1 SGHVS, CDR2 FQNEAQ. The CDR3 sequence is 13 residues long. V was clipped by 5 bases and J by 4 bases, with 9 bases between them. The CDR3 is CASSPGLGNTIYF. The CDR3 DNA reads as TGTGCCAGCAGCCCAGGGCTGGGAAACACCATATATTTT.

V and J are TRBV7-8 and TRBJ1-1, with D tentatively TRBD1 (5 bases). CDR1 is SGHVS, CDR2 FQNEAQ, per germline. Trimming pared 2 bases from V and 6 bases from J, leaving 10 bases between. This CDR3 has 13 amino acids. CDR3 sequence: CASSLQGYAEAFF. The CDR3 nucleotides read TGTGCCAGCAGCTTACAGGGTTACGCTGAAGCTTTCTTT.

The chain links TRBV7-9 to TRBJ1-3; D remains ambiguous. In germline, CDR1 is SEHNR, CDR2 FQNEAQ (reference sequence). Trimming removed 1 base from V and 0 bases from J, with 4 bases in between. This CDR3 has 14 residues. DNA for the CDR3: TGTGCCAGCAGCTTAGGTATCTCTGGAAACACCATATATTTT. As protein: CASSLGISGNTIYF. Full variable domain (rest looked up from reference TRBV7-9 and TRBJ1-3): DTGVSQNPRHKITKRGQNVTFRCDPISEHNRLYWYRQTLGQGPEFLTYFQNEAQLEKSRLLSDRFSAERPKGSFSTLEIQRTEQGDSAMYLCASSLGISGNTIYFGEGSWLTVV.

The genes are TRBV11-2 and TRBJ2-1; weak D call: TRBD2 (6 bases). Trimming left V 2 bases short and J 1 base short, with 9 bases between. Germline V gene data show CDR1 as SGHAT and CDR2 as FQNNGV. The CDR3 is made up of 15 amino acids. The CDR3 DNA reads TGTGCCAGCAGCTTAACCGGGAGTTCCTACAATGAGCAGTTCTTC. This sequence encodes CASSLTGSSYNEQFF. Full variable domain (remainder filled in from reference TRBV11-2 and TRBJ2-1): EAGVAQSPRYKIIEKRQSVAFWCNPISGHATLYWYQQILGQGPKLLIQFQNNGVVDDSQLPKDRFSAERLKGVDSTLKIQPAKLEDSAVYLCASSLTGSSYNEQFFGPGTRLTVL.

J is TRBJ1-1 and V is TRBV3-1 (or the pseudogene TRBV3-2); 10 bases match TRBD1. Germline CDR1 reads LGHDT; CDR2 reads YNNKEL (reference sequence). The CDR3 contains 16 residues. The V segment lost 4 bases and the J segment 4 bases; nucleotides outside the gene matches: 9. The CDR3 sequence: CASSLRGTGAITEAFF. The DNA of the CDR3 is TGTGCCAGCAGCCTTCGGGGGACAGGGGCGATCACTGAAGCTTTCTTT.

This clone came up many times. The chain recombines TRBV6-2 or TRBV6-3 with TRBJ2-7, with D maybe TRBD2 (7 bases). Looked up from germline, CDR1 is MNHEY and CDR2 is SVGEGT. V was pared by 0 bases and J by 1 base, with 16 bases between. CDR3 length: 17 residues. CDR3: CASSYSGGGGHSYEQYF. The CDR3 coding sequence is TGTGCCAGCAGTTACTCCGGGGGCGGGGGACATTCCTACGAGCAGTACTTC.